Below are 21 T cell receptor beta chains sequenced from a single sample in a study of PD-1 blockade in classical Hodgkin lymphoma. Time point: cycle 4 day 1 (C4D1), after less than seven weeks of nivolumab. After autologous stem cell transplantation all patients relapsed, and prior brentuximab vedotin exposure differed between cohorts. The authors enriched CD8+ T cells from thawed PBMCs via magnetic negative selection. This table comes from immunoSEQ multiplex PCR, and its TCRdb copy is limited to in-frame clones, with some not included. The data show around 6,700 clones, 73% seen once. Material: CD8+ T cells from blood, obtained before the fourth cycle of nivolumab. These receptors all stem from a human donor with classical Hodgkin lymphoma.

The chain joins TRBV7-3 to TRBJ2-1, with TRBD2 identical over 11 bases. The germline CDR1 and CDR2 sequences are SGHTA and FQGTGA. This CDR3 contains 17 residues. After removal of 5 bases from V and 7 bases from J, the junction contained 13 bases not matched to a gene. As DNA, the CDR3 is TGTGCCAGCAGCCCCAACGGCCTAGCGGGGGGTCGAAATGAGCAGTTCTTC. Residues: CASSPNGLAGGRNEQFF.

The J gene is TRBJ2-7, the V gene TRBV7-2; 14 positions agree with TRBD2. Germline V gene sequence: CDR1 SGHTA, CDR2 FQGNSA. CDR3 length: 17 residues. V lost 5 bases, J lost 0 bases, and 6 bases stayed unmatched. The CDR3 DNA is TGTGCCAGCAGCGATGGGACTAGCGGGGGTGGCTCCTACGAGCAGTACTTC. Its protein product is CASSDGTSGGGSYEQYF. The variable domain in full, with the rest retrieved from reference TRBV7-2 and TRBJ2-7, is GAGVSQSPSNKVTEKGKDVELRCDPISGHTALYWYRQSLGQGLEFLIYFQGNSAPDKSGLPSDRFSAERTGGSVSTLTIQRTQQEDSAVYLCASSDGTSGGGSYEQYFGPGTRLTVT.

The J gene is TRBJ2-2, the V gene TRBV7-7; TRBD1 might be the D (5 bases). The ends were cut back, 2 bases at V and 1 base at J, with 5 bases in the middle. Germline CDR1 reads SSHAT; CDR2 reads FNYEAQ (reference sequence). The CDR3 is 14 residues long. CDR3 in amino acids: CASSLRGNTGELFF. The CDR3 DNA follows: TGTGCCAGCAGCTTAAGGGGGAACACCGGGGAGCTGTTTTTT.

The rearrangement links TRBV9 to TRBJ2-1; D is unresolved. The CDR3 has 12 residues. Germline assignment: CDR1 SGDLS and CDR2 YYNGEE. Trimming removed 6 bases at V and 7 bases at J, with 11 bases between. In DNA, the CDR3 is TGTGCCAGCAATCGAGCTCCGAATGAGCAGTTCTTC. It yields the protein CASNRAPNEQFF.

This sequence joins TRBV7-9 and TRBJ1-1; 8 bases agree with TRBD1. This CDR3 spans 18 amino acids. CDR1 is SEHNR, CDR2 FQNEAQ, per germline (reference sequence). The V gene end was trimmed by 3 bases and the J gene end by 5 bases; junction bases not matched to a gene: 17. The CDR3 sequence: CASSFPPGTRGRRTEAFF. The CDR3 DNA reads as TGTGCCAGCAGCTTCCCTCCCGGGACCAGGGGGCGGAGGACTGAAGCTTTCTTT.

The chain joins TRBV4-1 to TRBJ2-5; possibly TRBD1 for D (5 bases). The length of the CDR3 is 15 residues. Trimming shortened V by 5 bases and J by 4 bases, and 17 bases separated the two germline ends. Germline loops: CDR1 MGHRA, CDR2 YSYEKL. The CDR3 DNA reads as TGCGCCAGCAGCGATAATCAGGACATCCGAGAGACCCAGTACTTC. This encodes CASSDNQDIRETQYF.

The chain employs TRBV30 and TRBJ1-2; TRBD1 matches 10 bases. With 1 base clipped from V and 6 bases from J, the junction kept 2 bases outside the gene matches. This CDR3 region has 13 residues. CDR1 and CDR2 (germline): GTSNPN, SVGIG (reference sequence). CDR3 sequence reads: CAWSAGTGDGYTF. The CDR3, as DNA: TGTGCCTGGAGTGCCGGGACAGGGGATGGCTACACCTTC.

The chain recombines TRBV27 with TRBJ2-7; 7 nucleotides align to TRBD2. The germline CDR1 and CDR2 sequences are MNHEY and SMNVEV (reference sequence). V lost 2 bases and J lost 1; bases outside the gene matches: 5. This CDR3 spans 15 amino acids. CDR3 bases: TGTGCCAGCAGTTTAAGAGCGGGAAGGTCCTACGAGCAGTACTTC. Translating gives CASSLRAGRSYEQYF.

The CDR3 bases are TGTGCCAGCTCACCAAACGACGTGAGTCGGGATAAAGAGACCCAGTACTTC. Protein: CASSPNDVSRDKETQYF. V usage is TRBV18 and J usage is TRBJ2-5; D is possibly TRBD2 (5 bases). There are 17 residues in the CDR3. V was pared by 2 bases and J by 3 bases, with 19 bases between. CDR1 and CDR2 from the germline V gene are KGHSH and LQKENI.

The chain carries TRBV7-9 and TRBJ2-7; maybe TRBD1 (5 bases). The CDR3 is 14 amino acids. From germline, CDR1 is SEHNR and CDR2 FQNEAQ (reference sequence). V lost 0 bases, J lost 3 bases, and 9 bases lay in between. The CDR3 DNA reads as TGTGCCAGCAGCTTAGCCAGGGCCGGCTACGAGCAGTACTTC. This gives the protein CASSLARAGYEQYF. The full variable domain, rest sourced from reference TRBV7-9 and TRBJ2-7, is DTGVSQNPRHKITKRGQNVTFRCDPISEHNRLYWYRQTLGQGPEFLTYFQNEAQLEKSRLLSDRFSAERPKGSFSTLEIQRTEQGDSAMYLCASSLARAGYEQYFGPGTRLTVT.

The chain combines TRBV6-4 with TRBJ2-1; possible D gene TRBD1, 11 bases. With 3 bases removed from V and 4 bases from J, the gap between germline ends came to 22 bases. The germline V gene has CDR1 MRHNA and CDR2 SNTAGT. The CDR3 has 18 amino acids. The CDR3 sequence: CASSEGTGGLASYNEQFF. The CDR3 region has the DNA TGTGCCAGCAGTGAAGGGACAGGGGGACTAGCGTCATACAATGAGCAGTTCTTC.

The chain links TRBV4-1 to TRBJ1-2; 9 nucleotides line up with TRBD1. CDR3 length equals 14 residues. Germline assignment: CDR1 MGHRA and CDR2 YSYEKL. The J segment lost 5 bases and the V segment lost 1 base, leaving 2 bases of the junction unmatched. This CDR3 is CASSQGQGVYGYTF. CDR3 DNA sequence: TGCGCCAGCAGCCAAGGACAGGGGGTTTATGGCTACACCTTC.

V and J are TRBV4-1 and TRBJ2-1, with D perhaps matching TRBD2 (6 bases). There are 14 residues in the CDR3. Germline V gene lookup returns CDR1 MGHRA and CDR2 YSYEKL. V lost 4 bases and J 7 bases, leaving 14 bases between the germline ends. CDR3 region: CASSPKPRGNEQFF. The DNA for the CDR3 is TGCGCCAGCAGCCCGAAACCACGGGGGAATGAGCAGTTCTTC.

Regarding this clone: Other DNA sequences in this sample translate to the same CDR3. V gene TRBV30 combines with J gene TRBJ2-3; TRBD1 matches at 7 bases. CDR3 length: 14 residues. Losses at the gene ends were 4 bases for V and 1 base for J; bases not matched to a gene: 5. Germline V CDR1 and CDR2: GTSNPN, SVGIG (reference sequence). CDR3 nucleotide sequence: TGTGCCTGGAACAGGGGCCTGGGCACAGATACGCAGTATTTT. It specifies CAWNRGLGTDTQYF.

This chain joins TRBV7-2 and TRBJ1-4; D is undetermined. Germline assignment: CDR1 SGHTA and CDR2 FQGNSA. The CDR3 spans 15 residues. V was clipped by 5 bases and J by 0 bases, with 10 bases between them. The CDR3 protein is CASSPVAATNEKLFF. CDR3 coding DNA: TGTGCCAGCAGCCCCGTGGCAGCAACTAATGAAAAACTGTTTTTT.

Only a few counts were recorded for this clone. This sample also contains other DNA sequences that code for the same CDR3. The chain links TRBV27 to TRBJ2-5; unclear D gene. V gave up 8 bases and J gave up 3 bases, with 7 bases separating them. The CDR3 is 11 amino acids. Germline-derived CDR1 and CDR2 are MNHEY and SMNVEV (reference sequence). CDR3 DNA sequence: TGTGCCAGCGGACGAAAAGAGACCCAGTACTTC. As protein: CASGRKETQYF.

The CDR3 spells CASSFAGNTEAFF. The DNA of the CDR3 is TGTGCCAGCAGTTTTGCAGGAAACACTGAAGCTTTCTTT. The rearrangement joins TRBV27 to TRBJ1-1, with D uncertain. CDR1 and CDR2 (germline): MNHEY, SMNVEV (reference sequence). The V end was cut by 3 bases, the J end by 2 bases, with 7 bases between. The CDR3 consists of 13 residues.

The J gene is TRBJ2-3, the V gene TRBV28; tentatively, D is TRBD2 (6 bases). The V and J ends lost 6 bases and 1 base respectively, with 14 bases between them. The CDR3 sequence is 15 residues long. CDR1 is MDHEN, CDR2 SYDVKM, per germline. CDR3: CASSSFGGGTDTQYF. The CDR3 DNA follows: TGTGCCAGCAGCTCCTTCGGCGGGGGCACAGATACGCAGTATTTT.

This clone was seen a handful of times. The chain employs TRBV5-1 and TRBJ1-1; D is ambiguous. The V end was cut by 5 bases, the J end by 0 bases, with 8 bases between. CDR1 and CDR2 from the germline V gene are SGHRS and YFSETQ. The CDR3 covers 13 residues. The CDR3, as DNA: TGCGCCAGCAGACTATACATGAACACTGAAGCTTTCTTT. Its protein is CASRLYMNTEAFF. Together with reference TRBV5-1 and TRBJ1-1, the CDR3 gives the full variable domain: KAGVTQTPRYLIKTRGQQVTLSCSPISGHRSVSWYQQTPGQGLQFLFEYFSETQRNKGNFPGRFSGRQFSNSRSEMNVSTLELGDSALYLCASRLYMNTEAFFGQGTRLTVV.

This clone has only one observation. V gene TRBV6-6 combines with J gene TRBJ2-5; D possibly corresponds to TRBD1 (5 bases). The germline gives CDR1 MNHNY, CDR2 SVGAGI (reference sequence). V gave up 6 bases and J gave up 2 bases, with 13 bases separating them. The CDR3 contains 14 residues. Written as DNA, the CDR3 is TGTGCCAGCAGCCAACAGGTACCACAAGAGACCCAGTACTTC. This gives the protein CASSQQVPQETQYF.

This chain connects TRBV7-6 to TRBJ2-3; the D is unclear. The germline CDR1 and CDR2 sequences are SGHVS and FNYEAQ. This CDR3 has 16 residues. V lost 5 bases and J lost 2, with 17 bases in between. CDR3 nucleotides: TGTGCCAGCAGCCCAGTAGCCAGTGGGCACACAGATACGCAGTATTTT. This gives the protein CASSPVASGHTDTQYF. Combining the CDR3 with reference TRBV7-6 and TRBJ2-3 gives the whole variable domain GAGVSQSPRYKVTKRGQDVALRCDPISGHVSLYWYRQALGQGPEFLTYFNYEAQQDKSGLPNDRFSAERPEGSISTLTIQRTEQRDSAMYRCASSPVASGHTDTQYFGPGTRLTVL.